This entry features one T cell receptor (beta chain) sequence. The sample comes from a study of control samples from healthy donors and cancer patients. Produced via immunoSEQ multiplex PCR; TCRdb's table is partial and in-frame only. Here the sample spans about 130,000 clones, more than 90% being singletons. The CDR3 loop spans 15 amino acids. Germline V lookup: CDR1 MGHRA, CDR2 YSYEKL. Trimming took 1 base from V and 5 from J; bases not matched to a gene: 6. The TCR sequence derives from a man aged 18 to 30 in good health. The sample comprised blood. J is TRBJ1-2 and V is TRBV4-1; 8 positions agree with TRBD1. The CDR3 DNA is TGCGCCAGCAGCCAAGCGGACAGGGTAAGGTATGGCTACACCTTC. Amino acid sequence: CASSQADRVRYGYTF.